This TCR beta chain was recovered during a study of graft-versus-host responses after intestinal transplantation. CDR1 and CDR2 from the germline V gene are SGHDT and YYEEEE. Trimming left V 3 bases short and J 0 bases short, with 11 bases between. This CDR3 comprises 15 residues. Produced via immunoSEQ multiplex PCR; TCRdb's table is partial and in-frame only. This table holds about 9,500 clones, approximately 88% found once. The material sequenced was PBMCs, taken approximately 240 days after intestinal transplant. This sequence joins TRBV5-6 and TRBJ2-3; a weak D match, TRBD1 (7 bases). This clonotype originated in a human patient who received an intestinal transplant, so some T cells may come from the graft donor. CDR3 in amino acids: CASSSPGGSTDTQYF. In DNA, the CDR3 is TGTGCCAGCAGCTCCCCAGGGGGGAGCACAGATACGCAGTATTTT.